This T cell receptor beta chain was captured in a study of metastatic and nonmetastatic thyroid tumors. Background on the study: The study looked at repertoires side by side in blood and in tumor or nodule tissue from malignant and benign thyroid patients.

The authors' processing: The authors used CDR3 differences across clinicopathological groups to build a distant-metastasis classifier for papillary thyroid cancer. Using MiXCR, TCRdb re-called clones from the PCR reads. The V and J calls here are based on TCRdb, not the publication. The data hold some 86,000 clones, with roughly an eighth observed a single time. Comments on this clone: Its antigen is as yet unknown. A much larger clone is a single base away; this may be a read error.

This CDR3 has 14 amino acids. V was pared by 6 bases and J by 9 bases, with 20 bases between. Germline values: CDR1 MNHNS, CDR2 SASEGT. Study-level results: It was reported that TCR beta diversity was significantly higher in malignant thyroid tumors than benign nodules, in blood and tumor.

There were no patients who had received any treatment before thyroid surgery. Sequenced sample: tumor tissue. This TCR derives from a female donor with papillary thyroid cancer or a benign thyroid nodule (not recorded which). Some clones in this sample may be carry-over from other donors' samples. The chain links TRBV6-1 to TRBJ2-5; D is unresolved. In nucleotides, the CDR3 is TGTGCCAGCAGCCTTCAGACTGGGCAAGTGGCCCAGTACTTC. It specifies CASSLQTGQVAQYF.